A selection of T cell receptor beta chains follows, all from one sample in a study of blood T cell repertoires in COVID-19. Sequenced by immunoSEQ multiplex PCR; TCRdb stores in-frame clones only, minus some. Among roughly 100,000 clones listed, 80% were seen once. The sample taken for sequencing was peripheral blood. The receptors originated from a human donor in a cohort sampled during active COVID-19. Each CDR3 is given with its conserved first and last residue. A D gene is named only where the DNA matches it firmly. Size values are once, few and many counts, or a class for expanded clones, and some rows have none.

j_call v_call d_call clone_size cdr3_nt cdr3_aa
TRBJ1-2 TRBV27 - - TGTGCCAGCAGTTTGGGGCAGGCGTATGGCTACACCTTC CASSLGQAYGYTF
TRBJ1-5 TRBV29-1 - - TGCAGCGTTGGTCAGATCAATCAGCCCCAGCATTTT CSVGQINQPQHF
TRBJ1-4 TRBV5-1 - - TGCGCCAGTCGAAGGACAGTTAATGAAAAACTGTTTTTT CASRRTVNEKLFF
TRBJ1-2 TRBV5-1 - - TGCGCCAGCAGCCCGCAGGGGAACCTAAACTATGGCTACACCTTC CASSPQGNLNYGYTF
TRBJ2-2 TRBV11-2 TRBD2 - TGTGCCAGCAGCCGTAGACTAGCGGGAGGGACCGGGGAGCTGTTTTTT CASSRRLAGGTGELFF
TRBJ2-5 TRBV4-1 TRBD1 - TGCGCCAGCAGCCAGGGAACAGGGGGAACTCAAGAGACCCAGTACTTC CASSQGTGGTQETQYF
TRBJ2-1 TRBV4-1 TRBD1 once TGCGCCAGCAGCCCCATGACAGGGTCCTACAATGAGCAGTTCTTC CASSPMTGSYNEQFF
TRBJ1-2 TRBV28 - once TGTGCCAGCAGTTTATCCGGGACTAACTATGGCTACACCTTC CASSLSGTNYGYTF
TRBJ1-6 TRBV28 - - TGTGCCAGCAGTTTAATCGGGGGGGATAGTTCACCCCTCCACTTT CASSLIGGDSSPLHF
TRBJ2-1 TRBV15 TRBD2 - TGTGCCACCAGCAGAGGGGGAGGGCCTGGGGATGAGCAGTTCTTC CATSRGGGPGDEQFF
TRBJ1-1 TRBV27 TRBD1 - TGTGCCAGCAGTTCCTACAGGGGGAACACTGAAGCTTTCTTT CASSSYRGNTEAFF
TRBJ2-1 TRBV4-2 TRBD2 - TGTGCCAGCAGCCAATTCTCCGGACTAGCGGGAGGGGATGAGCAGTTCTTC CASSQFSGLAGGDEQFF
TRBJ2-1 TRBV5-1 TRBD2 - TGCGCCAGCAGCGCTAGCGGAACCTCCTACAATGAGCAGTTCTTC CASSASGTSYNEQFF
TRBJ2-7 TRBV9 TRBD1 - TGTGCCAGCAGCGTAGGGGGACAGTCCTACGAGCAGTACTTC CASSVGGQSYEQYF
TRBJ1-1 TRBV2 - - TGTGCCAGCGGCAACACTGAAGCTTTCTTT CASGNTEAFF
TRBJ1-2 TRBV27 - - TGTGCCAGCAGTTTTTCCGGGTATGGCTACACCTTC CASSFSGYGYTF
TRBJ2-7 TRBV5-8 TRBD1 - TGTGCCAGCAGCTTGGCCGGGACAGCTACCTACGAGCAGTACTTC CASSLAGTATYEQYF
TRBJ2-7 TRBV27 TRBD1 once TGTGCCAGCAGGCGACAGGGCAGGGGATACGAGCAGTACTTC CASRRQGRGYEQYF
TRBJ2-1 TRBV10-3 TRBD1 - TGTGCCATCAATGGGGACAGGGAAGGTGAGCAGTTCTTC CAINGDREGEQFF
TRBJ2-7 TRBV19 TRBD1 - TGTGCCACTGGGACAGGGGACTACGAGCAGTACTTC CATGTGDYEQYF
TRBJ2-1 TRBV27 - - TGTGCCAGCAAAAGAGCGGGCCACAATGAGCAGTTCTTC CASKRAGHNEQFF
TRBJ1-6 TRBV7-2 - - TGTGCCAGCAGCTTAGGGGGAGCCGCAAATTCACCCCTCCACTTT CASSLGGAANSPLHF
TRBJ1-2 TRBV14 TRBD1 - TGTGCCAGCAGCCAAGACAGGACAGGGCTCCATGGCTACACCTTC CASSQDRTGLHGYTF
TRBJ2-5 TRBV15 - - TGTGCCACCAGCAAGTCTCCGCAGCGGGAAGAGACCCAGTACTTC CATSKSPQREETQYF
TRBJ1-4 TRBV18 TRBD1 - TGTGCCAGCTCACCACGGGACAGCCATACTTCGCGTGAAAAACTGTTTTTT CASSPRDSHTSREKLFF
TRBJ2-1 TRBV20-1 TRBD1 once TGCAGTGCTGACAGGGGGGACCCTAAGTTCTTC CSADRGDPKFF
TRBJ2-7 TRBV15 - - TGTGCCACCAGCAGGGCTTTCCAGGGCCTCAACTACGAGCAGTACTTC CATSRAFQGLNYEQYF
TRBJ2-7 TRBV27 - - TGTGCCAGCATCAATGGGCAGGGGCGCGGGGAGCAGTACTTC CASINGQGRGEQYF
TRBJ1-2 TRBV10-2 - - TGCGCCAGCAGGGACAGTTCTAACTATGGCTACACCTTC CASRDSSNYGYTF
TRBJ2-7 TRBV28 - - TGTGCCAGCAGACAGGGCGCCTACGAGCAGTACTTC CASRQGAYEQYF
TRBJ2-7 TRBV9 TRBD2 - TGTGCCAGCAGCGTAGGAACTAGCGGGAGGGGCGAGCAGTACTTC CASSVGTSGRGEQYF
TRBJ2-7 TRBV5-6 - - TGTGCCAGCAGGATCCGCGGGTCCTACGAGCAGTACTTC CASRIRGSYEQYF
TRBJ2-1 TRBV29-1 TRBD2 - TGCAGCCTTACTAGCGGGAGAGTCTACAATGAGCAGTTCTTC CSLTSGRVYNEQFF
TRBJ1-2 TRBV3-1/TRBV3-2 - once TGTGCCAGCAGCCAAGAGGGCGGGGCGGTCTATGGCTACACCTTC CASSQEGGAVYGYTF
TRBJ2-5 TRBV24-1 - - TGTGCCACCAGTGACGTGGGAGCCGCGGGGAGACAGACCCAGTACTTC CATSDVGAAGRQTQYF
TRBJ1-2 TRBV5-1 TRBD1 - TGCGCCAGCAGCAATAAAGGGACAGGGATGGCTGGCTACACCTTC CASSNKGTGMAGYTF
TRBJ1-1 TRBV4-1 - - TGCGCCAGCAGCCAAGATCGGGGGGCGCGGGCTTTCTTT CASSQDRGARAFF
TRBJ1-2 TRBV2 - - TGTGCCAGCAGTTTTTCCAGGGTTCGCGGCTACACCTTC CASSFSRVRGYTF
TRBJ1-1 TRBV5-5 - - TGTGCCAGCAGCTTCAGGGTTAACACTGAAGCTTTCTTT CASSFRVNTEAFF
TRBJ1-3 TRBV7-9 - - TGTGCCAGCAGCCCCCGAGCAGGGAGGGGAAACACCATATATTTT CASSPRAGRGNTIYF
TRBJ2-2 TRBV3-1/TRBV3-2 - - TGTGCCAGCAGTTGGCGGGAGAACACCGGGGAGCTGTTTTTT CASSWRENTGELFF
TRBJ2-1 TRBV5-1 - - TGCGCCAGCAGCCCGGGGACTTCCTACAATGAGCAGTTCTTC CASSPGTSYNEQFF
TRBJ1-3 TRBV28 TRBD1 - TGTGCCAGCAGTTCAGCAGGGGGCGGTGGAAACACCATATATTTT CASSSAGGGGNTIYF
TRBJ2-5 TRBV3-1/TRBV3-2 TRBD2 - TGTGCCAGCAGCCGATCACCCGGGACTAGCGGGAGTGTGGCCAAGACCCAGTACTTC CASSRSPGTSGSVAKTQYF
TRBJ1-1 TRBV27 - - TGTGCCAGGGTCCCGACAGAAGAAGCTTTCTTT CARVPTEEAFF
TRBJ2-7 TRBV6-1 - - TGTGCCAGCAGTGAATCCGCGGCACTGGAGCAGTACTTC CASSESAALEQYF